This T cell receptor beta chain was retrieved from a study of cytomegalovirus exposure and HLA in healthy donors (TCRdb year 2017). Looking at the study overall: An earlier analysis of several hundred of the donors reported approximately 300 Gb of sequence data and 117 million unique TCR beta sequences obtained from some 200 million T cells. Of the roughly 400 genotyped donors, around 81% fell in the genetic ancestry cluster associated with self-reported Caucasian donors. An early release that covered roughly 600 HLA-typed donors contained about 290 gigabases of sequencing data and 65 million to 100 million unique TCR sequences. In a later analysis, previously published TCR beta repertoires from more than 500 donors were re-analyzed and high-resolution HLA genotyping was added so that TCR occurrence patterns could be studied. Donor age, sex, ethnicity and CMV serostatus were compiled together with the repertoire data. To predict cytomegalovirus infection status, the study combined high-throughput TCR immunosequencing, statistical association of individual TCRs with disease status, and machine learning. The study aimed to test whether signatures of past pathogen exposure could be identified by cataloging public T cell receptors. Besides the first cohort of approximately 710 subjects, a separate validation cohort made up of roughly 130 different subjects was used. All discovery cohort repertoires had been generated on a single sequencing platform. Genome-wide SNP genotypes for about 65% of the roughly 700 donors were used in a later genetic analysis, which treated that subset as a discovery cohort. The number of typed donors differed by locus: about 620-630 for A, B, C, DRB1 and DQB1; 500 to 550 for DQA1; around 610 for DPA1; and some 430 for DPB1. HLA typing included class I and class II loci at four-digit resolution. Using immunosequencing, the study profiled T cell repertoires from fewer than 850 subjects and related those repertoires to cytomegalovirus serostatus. To decide whether each TCR beta V gene segment behaved as functional or pseudogenic, an earlier analysis of nearly 600 of the donors relied on high-throughput TCR beta sequencing. Rather than drawing on any new phenotypic data, the later analysis identified candidate immune exposures from TCR beta sequences and the way those sequences occurred across donors. Among 300 to 450 genotyped donors of the cohort, an average of roughly 240,000 unique TCR beta nucleotide sequences were sequenced per donor, roughly 18% of them non-productive. Because of strong linkage in the cohort, a few DR-DQ haplotypes were treated as single units for association and clustering. Findings and caveats that apply to the study as a whole: A total of about 150 TCR beta chains were listed by the study as associated with cytomegalovirus. The sequencing pipeline was judged likely to have produced a cluster of highly shared sequence variants as a technical artifact. The earlier analysis of nearly 600 of the donors excluded roughly 16 rarely observed V segments, including chromosome 9 orphons, because counts were too low. In a later analysis, TCR association rates were found to vary across HLA loci, with the most associated TCRs seen for DRB1 alleles and the fewest for HLA-C alleles. It was suggested by the authors that the approach could potentially be generalized to other disease states and immunological phenotypes. HLA typing was unavailable for some donors at each locus, so association tests used only the typed subset. Cytomegalovirus status was reported to be diagnosed by the classifier with high specificity and sensitivity in both the original and validation cohorts. Several of the top co-occurrence clusters appeared to be linked to parvovirus B19, influenza, CMV and Epstein-Barr virus, according to a later analysis. The only immune exposure information available for the cohort was CMV serostatus. The cohort was sequenced for TCR beta chains only, and without alpha or paired-chain data the features that could be detected were limited. Linkage disequilibrium might explain the correlated functional status among segregating V segments, but an unknown experimental factor could not be ruled out. Three of the identified cytomegalovirus-associated TCR beta chains were confirmed in vitro to be specific for cytomegalovirus antigens. Some IMGT-functional V segments, including TRBV6-2 and TRBV6-3, could not be distinguished by the 87-base-pair reads and were therefore excluded. Compared with the approximately 700-donor mean, donors in an Asian-associated ancestry cluster had fewer N-insertions in productive TCRs, according to a later genetic analysis. A later analysis associated 15,000 to 20,000 TCR beta sequences with specific HLA alleles at a false discovery rate of 0.05. A further reported finding was that TCR beta sequences accurately predicted the HLA-A and HLA-B alleles for most subjects in the first cohort. A later analysis found that most CMV-associated TCR beta chains appeared HLA-restricted, with HLA associations seemingly driven largely by CMV exposure. V-gene and J-gene trimming of TCR beta chains was associated with a missense DCLRE1C variant in a later genetic analysis, and the association was replicated in an independent cohort. A later analysis found that HLA-associated TCR beta chains were more clonally expanded and had lower generation probabilities than equally common non-associated chains. Roughly uniform sequencing depth across donors was assumed in presence/absence analyses, although this assumption may not hold. Most TCR sequences were seen in very few donors, while some public TCRs were found in many individuals. In an earlier analysis of more than 500 of the donors, most TCR beta V segments appeared in productive rearrangements about 87% or about 30% of the time, broadly matching IMGT annotations. Assigning TCR associations to individual alleles was difficult when HLA alleles, especially DR and DQ, strongly co-occurred.

The CDR3 goes from the cysteine to the phenylalanine over 14 residues. Kept here is only the CDR3 DNA, which spans 42 bases and is read in frame from base 1. The germline V gene yields SGHAT for CDR1 and FQNNGV for CDR2. From V the trimming removes 4 bases and from J it removes 4 bases, while the gene matches leave 6 bases of the junction unaccounted for. The cohort comprised fewer than 750 healthy bone marrow donors. All cohort members were sampled while nominally healthy, although unrecorded immune exposures were likely present. The donor tested CMV seropositive, placing the donor among the 290 or so seropositive members of the cohort. A peripheral blood sample was collected from each donor, and TCR beta sequencing was performed on peripheral blood mononuclear cells. The Qiagen DNeasy Blood Extraction Kit was used to extract genomic DNA from the blood cell samples. Library method: the immunoSEQ multiplex PCR assay. A mixture of 60 forward primers for TCR Vbeta segments and 13 reverse primers for TCR Jbeta segments was used in the multiplex PCR. The CDR3 region of rearranged TCR beta genes was amplified from genomic DNA with a multiplex PCR assay. The Illumina HiSeq System was used to sequence the amplified TCR beta libraries as 87-base-pair reads. From the authors' description of their analysis: In a later analysis, tens of millions of unique TCR beta chains were counted across the 500 to 700 repertoires, and approximately 11 million of these chains were shared by at least two donors. Raw reads were error-corrected and collapsed into unique sequences with a nearest-neighbor algorithm that merged closely related sequences to remove PCR and sequencing errors. To assign V, D and J gene segments, CDR3 sequences were aligned to IMGT reference sequences. Each retained sequence needed at least a six-nucleotide match to both a V gene segment and a J gene segment. A rearrangement counted as productive if the CDR3 had no stop codons and remained in frame with V and J, and every other rearrangement counted as non-productive. Following IMGT convention, CDR3 was defined as the stretch from the second conserved V-encoded cysteine up to the conserved J-encoded phenylalanine. The earlier analysis of 500 to 600 of the donors excluded sequences that lacked an unambiguous match to a single V gene segment. An earlier analysis of just under 600 of the donors called V segments functional above 56.7% productive rearrangements and segregating when the between-donor standard deviation exceeded 5%. To diagnose cytomegalovirus status from the catalog of TCR beta chain sequences, a statistical classification framework was built. A later analysis assigned V and J genes by comparing TCR nucleotide sequences with IMGT/GENE-DB human TR gene sequences. Using the TCRdist pipeline, a later analysis assigned CDR3 sequences along with most-parsimonious VDJ recombination scenarios. In a later analysis, every TCR beta chain was defined by the combination of its CDR3 amino acid sequence and its V-gene family, and reads without a unique V-gene family were dropped. To address suspected cross-contamination and a sequencing artifact, a later analysis removed around 590 highly shared, low-generation-probability nucleotide sequences. A later analysis calculated a clonal expansion index for each public chain from normalized within-repertoire ranks of inferred template counts. In a later analysis, generation probabilities were computed using a VDJ recombination model fitted to out-of-frame rearrangements, and the results were checked against IGoR. A later analysis scored TCR-TCR, TCR-HLA and TCR-CMV co-occurrence with hypergeometric tests, applying a repertoire-size bias correction to TCR pairs. To estimate false discovery rates, a later analysis permuted the HLA or CMV assignments 20 times. In a later analysis, co-occurring TCRs were grouped using DBSCAN, and TCRdist sequence similarity was added for clustering within HLA-allele-positive subsets. For co-occurrence clustering, repertoires with fewer than 30,000 or more than 120,000 public chains were excluded, along with about five repertoires with anomalous nucleotide sharing. TCRdb mirrors the immuneACCESS table, restricted to in-frame sequences. Some clones are absent from its copies; in checked studies, under half trace to an unresolved V gene, and the reason for the others is unknown. V, J and clone size were drawn from that table, and D and trimming were deduced from the DNA. This sample comprises roughly 260,000 clones, 80% to 90% of them detected only once. The top ten clonotypes cover roughly 2% of the sample.

As regards this clone: The antigen it binds to is not known. No base-level quality is on record; no much larger clone is a single base apart.

The receptor chain draws on TRBV11-2 and TRBJ1-1, with 7 junctional bases fitting TRBD1. The sequenced sample was PBMCs. The TCR comes from a middle-aged woman in good health and CMV-seropositive. This receptor carries the CDR3 CASSSSTGATEAFF. The nucleotides are TGTGCCAGCAGCTCCTCCACAGGGGCCACTGAAGCTTTCTTT. With all but the CDR3 taken from the reference TRBV11-2 and TRBJ1-1 genes, the full variable domain is: EAGVAQSPRYKIIEKRQSVAFWCNPISGHATLYWYQQILGQGPKLLIQFQNNGVVDDSQLPKDRFSAERLKGVDSTLKIQPAKLEDSAVYLCASSSSTGATEAFFGQGTRLTVV.